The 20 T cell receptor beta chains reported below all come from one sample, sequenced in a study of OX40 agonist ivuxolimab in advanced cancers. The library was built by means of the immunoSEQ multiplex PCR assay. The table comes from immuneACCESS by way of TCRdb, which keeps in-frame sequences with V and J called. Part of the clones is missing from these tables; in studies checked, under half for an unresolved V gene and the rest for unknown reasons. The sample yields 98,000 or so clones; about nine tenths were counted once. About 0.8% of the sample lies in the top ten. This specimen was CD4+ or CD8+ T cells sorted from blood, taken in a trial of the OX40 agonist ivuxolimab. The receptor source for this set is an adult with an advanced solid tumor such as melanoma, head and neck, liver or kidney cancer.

The CDR3 region is CAIEYTEAFF. The CDR3 DNA reads as TGTGCTATTGAATACACTGAAGCTTTCTTT. The chain combines TRBV6-4 with TRBJ1-1; D is unclear. CDR3 length: 10 residues. Germline V gives CDR1 MRHNA, CDR2 SNTAGT.

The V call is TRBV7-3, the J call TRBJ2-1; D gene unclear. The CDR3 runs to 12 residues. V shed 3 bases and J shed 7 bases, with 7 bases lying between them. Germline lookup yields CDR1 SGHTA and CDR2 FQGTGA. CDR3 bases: TGTGCCAGCAGCTTGAATGGAAATGAGCAGTTCTTC. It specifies CASSLNGNEQFF.

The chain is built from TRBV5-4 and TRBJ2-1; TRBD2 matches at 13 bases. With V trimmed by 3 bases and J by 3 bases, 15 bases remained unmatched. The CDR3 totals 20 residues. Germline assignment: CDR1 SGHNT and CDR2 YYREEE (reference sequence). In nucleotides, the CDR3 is TGTGCCAGCAGCTACCGCGGACTAGCGGGAGAGTTCCGACACTACAATGAGCAGTTCTTC. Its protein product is CASSYRGLAGEFRHYNEQFF.

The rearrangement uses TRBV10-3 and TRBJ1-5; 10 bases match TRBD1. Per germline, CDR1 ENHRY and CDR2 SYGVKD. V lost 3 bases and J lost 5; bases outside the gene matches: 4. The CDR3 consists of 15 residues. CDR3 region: CAISDSGTGDQPQHF. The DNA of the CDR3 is TGTGCCATCAGTGACTCAGGGACAGGGGATCAGCCCCAGCATTTT.

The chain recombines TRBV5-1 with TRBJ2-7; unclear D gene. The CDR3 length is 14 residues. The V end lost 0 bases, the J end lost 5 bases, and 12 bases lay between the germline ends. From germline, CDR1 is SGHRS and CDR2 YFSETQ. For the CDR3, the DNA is TGCGCCAGCAGCTTGGGGGGTTACAGCGACGAGCAGTACGTC. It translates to CASSLGGYSDEQYV.

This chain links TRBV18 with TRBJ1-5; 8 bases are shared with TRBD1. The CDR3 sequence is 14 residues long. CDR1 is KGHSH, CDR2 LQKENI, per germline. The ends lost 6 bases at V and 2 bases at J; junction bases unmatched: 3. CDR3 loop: CASSGQGGNQPQHF. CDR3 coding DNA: TGTGCCAGCTCCGGACAGGGCGGCAATCAGCCCCAGCATTTT.

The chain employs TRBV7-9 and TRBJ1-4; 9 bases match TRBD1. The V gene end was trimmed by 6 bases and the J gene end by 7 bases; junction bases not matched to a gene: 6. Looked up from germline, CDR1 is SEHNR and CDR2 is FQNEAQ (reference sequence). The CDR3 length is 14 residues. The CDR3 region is CASSQQGAREKLFF. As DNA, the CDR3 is TGTGCCAGCAGTCAACAGGGGGCCCGTGAAAAACTGTTTTTT.

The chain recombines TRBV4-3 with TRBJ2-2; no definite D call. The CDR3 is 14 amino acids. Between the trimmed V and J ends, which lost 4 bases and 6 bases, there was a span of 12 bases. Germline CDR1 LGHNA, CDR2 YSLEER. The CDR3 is CASSPRGESGELFF. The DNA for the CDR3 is TGCGCCAGCAGCCCTCGAGGCGAATCCGGGGAGCTGTTTTTT.

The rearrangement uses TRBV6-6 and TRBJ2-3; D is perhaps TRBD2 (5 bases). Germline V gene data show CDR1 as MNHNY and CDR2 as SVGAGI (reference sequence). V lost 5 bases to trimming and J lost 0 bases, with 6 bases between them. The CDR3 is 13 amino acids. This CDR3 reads CASSRTSTDTQYF. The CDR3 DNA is TGTGCCAGCAGTAGGACTAGCACAGATACGCAGTATTTT.

CDR3 DNA sequence: TGTGCCCGCAAATTTAAGGGGGATCCCTATGGCTACACCTTC. Translation: CARKFKGDPYGYTF. The chain recombines TRBV30 with TRBJ1-2, with D maybe TRBD1 (6 bases). The length of the CDR3 is 14 residues. V was trimmed by 8 bases and J by 4 bases, leaving 20 bases between them. Germline-derived CDR1 and CDR2 are GTSNPN and SVGIG (reference sequence).

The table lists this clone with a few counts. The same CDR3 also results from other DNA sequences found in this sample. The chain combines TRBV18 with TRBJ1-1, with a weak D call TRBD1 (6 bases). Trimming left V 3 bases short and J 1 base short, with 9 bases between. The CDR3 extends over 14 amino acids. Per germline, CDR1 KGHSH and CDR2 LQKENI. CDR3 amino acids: CASSPGQQNTEAFF. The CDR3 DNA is TGTGCCAGCTCACCCGGACAGCAGAACACTGAAGCTTTCTTT. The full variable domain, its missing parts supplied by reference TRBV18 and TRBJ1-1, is NAGVMQNPRHLVRRRGQEARLRCSPMKGHSHVYWYRQLPEEGLKFMVYLQKENIIDESGMPKERFSAEFPKEGPSILRIQQVVRGDSAAYFCASSPGQQNTEAFFGQGTRLTVV.

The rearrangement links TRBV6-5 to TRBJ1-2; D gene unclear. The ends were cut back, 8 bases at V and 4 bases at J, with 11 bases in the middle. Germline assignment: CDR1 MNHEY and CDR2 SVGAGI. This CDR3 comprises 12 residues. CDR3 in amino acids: CASGRVTYGYTF. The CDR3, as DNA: TGTGCCAGCGGCCGGGTGACCTATGGCTACACCTTC.

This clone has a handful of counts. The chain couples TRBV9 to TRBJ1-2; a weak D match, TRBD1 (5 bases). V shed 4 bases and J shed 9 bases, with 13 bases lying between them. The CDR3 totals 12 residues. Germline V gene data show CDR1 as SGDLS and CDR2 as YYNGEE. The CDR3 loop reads CASSTEGKSYTF. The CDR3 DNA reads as TGTGCCAGCAGCACTGAGGGGAAGAGCTACACCTTC.

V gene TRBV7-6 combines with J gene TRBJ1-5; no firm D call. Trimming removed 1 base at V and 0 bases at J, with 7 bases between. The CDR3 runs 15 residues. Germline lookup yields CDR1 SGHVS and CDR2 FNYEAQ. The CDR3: CASSLGSNSNQPQHF. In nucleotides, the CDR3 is TGTGCCAGCAGCTTAGGTAGTAATAGCAATCAGCCCCAGCATTTT. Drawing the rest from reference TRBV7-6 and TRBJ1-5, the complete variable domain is GAGVSQSPRYKVTKRGQDVALRCDPISGHVSLYWYRQALGQGPEFLTYFNYEAQQDKSGLPNDRFSAERPEGSISTLTIQRTEQRDSAMYRCASSLGSNSNQPQHFGDGTRLSIL.

This chain's CDR3 is CASRGESSYNEQFF. CDR3 coding DNA: TGTGCCAGCAGGGGTGAGAGCTCCTACAATGAGCAGTTCTTC. The gene calls are TRBV6-5 and TRBJ2-1; no definite D call. CDR1 is MNHEY, CDR2 SVGAGI, per germline. The CDR3 loop spans 14 amino acids. The ends were cut back, 6 bases at V and 0 bases at J, with 9 bases in the middle.

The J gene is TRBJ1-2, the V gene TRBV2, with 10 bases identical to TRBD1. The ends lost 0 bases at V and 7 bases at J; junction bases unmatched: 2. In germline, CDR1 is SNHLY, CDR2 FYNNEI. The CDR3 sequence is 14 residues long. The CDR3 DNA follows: TGTGCCAGCAGTGAAGCGAGACAGGGGGCTGGCTACACCTTC. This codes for CASSEARQGAGYTF.

The CDR3 bases are TGTGCCAGCAGTTACTCGTACGGGACAGGGCGGAACGAGCAGTACTTC. Translating it yields CASSYSYGTGRNEQYF. The J gene is TRBJ2-7, the V gene TRBV6-5, with TRBD1 matching over 9 bases. The CDR3 covers 16 residues. V trimming: 0 bases; J trimming: 5 bases; junction bases outside the gene matches: 8. The germline CDR1 and CDR2 sequences are MNHEY and SVGAGI.

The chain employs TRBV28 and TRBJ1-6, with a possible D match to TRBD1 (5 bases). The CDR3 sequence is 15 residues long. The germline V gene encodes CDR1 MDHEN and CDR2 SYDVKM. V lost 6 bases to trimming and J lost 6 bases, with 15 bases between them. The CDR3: CASRTLGASNSPLHF. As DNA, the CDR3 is TGTGCCAGCAGGACCCTTGGGGCTAGTAATTCACCCCTCCACTTT.

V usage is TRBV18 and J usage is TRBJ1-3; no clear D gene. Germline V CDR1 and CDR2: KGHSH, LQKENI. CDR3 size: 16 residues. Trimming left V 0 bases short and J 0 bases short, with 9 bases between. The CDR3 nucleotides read TGTGCCAGCTCACCACCCGGGATTAGCTCTGGAAACACCATATATTTT. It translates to CASSPPGISSGNTIYF.

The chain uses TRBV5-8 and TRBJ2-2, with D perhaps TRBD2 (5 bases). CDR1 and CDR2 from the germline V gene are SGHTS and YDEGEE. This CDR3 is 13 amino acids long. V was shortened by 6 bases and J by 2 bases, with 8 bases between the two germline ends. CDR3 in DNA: TGTGCCAGCAAACGGGGTAACACCGGGGAGCTGTTTTTT. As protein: CASKRGNTGELFF.